This TCR beta chain was identified during a study of identical twins. Addition of a universal primer site occurred through template switching, and cDNA carried unique molecular identifiers. TCRdb reprocessed the 5' RACE reads with MiXCR, giving one entry per CDR3 protein. Seen here are some 240,000 distinct CDR3 sequences, 10% to 13% observed once, and the top ten hold approximately 11%. This clonotype was counted only a few times. CDR3 length: 13 residues. Germline assignment: CDR1 KGHDR and CDR2 SFDVKD. The V end lost 5 bases, the J end lost 8 bases, and 12 bases lay between the germline ends. The chain has TRBV24-1 and TRBJ2-1, with D hard to call. The material sequenced was memory T cells sorted from blood. The sequence came from a man aged 50 to 60 in good health. The CDR3 reads CATSVLGTDEQFF. The CDR3 bases are TGTGCCACCAGTGTATTGGGAACGGATGAGCAGTTCTTC.